A selection of T cell receptor beta chains follows, all from one sample in a study of human T cells and chemical hapten exposure. Each CDR3 protein is one row after TCRdb ran MiXCR on the RACE reads. There are some 93,000 distinct CDR3 sequences in the sample; approximately 8.2% occur only once, and 2.5% to 3% lies in the top ten. Source material: whole blood. The receptors derive from a female donor in good health. Some clones in this sample may be carry-over from other donors' samples. CDR3s include the opening cysteine and the closing phenylalanine or tryptophan. Fields, in order: V gene, clone size, D gene, J gene, CDR3 protein, CDR3 DNA. The D gene is left open where the match is weak. Part of the rows lack a size; the others show once, few, many or a class for expanded clones.

>TRBV6-5|few|NA|TRBJ1-1
CASSPGRRDTEAFF
TGTGCCAGCAGTCCAGGGAGACGGGACACTGAAGCTTTCTTT
>TRBV7-2|NA|NA|TRBJ2-5
CASSLNNQETQYF
TGTGCCAGCAGCTTGAACAACCAAGAGACCCAGTACTTC
>TRBV12-5|few|TRBD2|TRBJ2-3
CASGMTSGRDTQYF
TGTGCTAGTGGTATGACTAGCGGGAGAGATACGCAGTATTTT
>TRBV2|few|NA|TRBJ2-7
CASNSWVYYEQYF
TGTGCCAGTAATTCCTGGGTATACTACGAGCAGTACTTC
>TRBV19|few|NA|TRBJ2-1
CASSINGRNNNEQFF
TGTGCCAGTAGTATCAACGGGAGAAATAACAATGAGCAGTTCTTC
>TRBV5-1|many|NA|TRBJ2-3
CASSVTGTASTDTQYF
TGCGCCAGCAGCGTTACCGGGACGGCTAGCACAGATACGCAGTATTTT
>TRBV28|NA|TRBD2|TRBJ2-3
CASSPYSGRAHDTQYF
TGTGCCAGCAGTCCCTATAGCGGGAGGGCACATGATACGCAGTATTTT
>TRBV7-3|NA|NA|TRBJ1-2
CASSHRRTNYGYTF
TGTGCCAGCAGCCATCGTAGGACCAACTATGGCTACACCTTC
>TRBV19|few|TRBD2|TRBJ2-3
CASSGGGSNADTQYF
TGTGCCAGTAGTGGCGGGGGGAGTAACGCAGATACGCAGTATTTT
>TRBV15|NA|TRBD1|TRBJ2-7
CATSVDRDRAYEQYF
TGTGCCACCAGCGTTGACCGGGACAGAGCCTACGAGCAGTACTTC
>TRBV6-1|NA|NA|TRBJ2-1
CASSEVASEQFF
TGTGCCAGCAGTGAGGTAGCCTCTGAGCAGTTCTTC
>TRBV7-2|NA|TRBD2|TRBJ2-7
CASSPLAGRNEQYF
TGTGCCAGCAGCCCACTAGCGGGGAGGAACGAGCAGTACTTC
>TRBV4-3|many|TRBD1|TRBJ2-3
CASSQDFGQVRTDTQYF
TGCGCCAGCAGCCAAGATTTCGGACAGGTCCGCACAGATACGCAGTATTTT
>TRBV7-9|few|TRBD1|TRBJ2-3
CASSPGTATDTQYF
TGTGCCAGCAGCCCCGGGACAGCCACAGATACGCAGTATTTT
>TRBV28|NA|NA|TRBJ1-2
CASRIRGGWSGYTF
TGTGCCAGCAGAATCAGAGGGGGATGGAGCGGCTACACCTTC
>TRBV20-1|few|NA|TRBJ2-2
CSASVYGELFF
TGCAGTGCTAGTGTGTACGGGGAGCTGTTTTTT
>TRBV20-1|few|TRBD2|TRBJ2-3
CSVSVAGPSTDTQYF
TGCAGTGTCTCAGTAGCGGGGCCCAGCACAGATACGCAGTATTTT
>TRBV7-7|NA|TRBD1|TRBJ2-5
CASSPGQKQETQYF
TGTGCTAGCAGCCCGGGACAGAAACAAGAGACCCAGTACTTC
>TRBV2|few|NA|TRBJ1-1
CASSEEDMNTEAFF
TGTGCCAGCAGTGAGGAGGATATGAACACTGAAGCTTTCTTT
>TRBV7-3|NA|TRBD2|TRBJ2-3
CASSLTGTSGSPDTQYF
TGTGCCAGCAGCTTAACAGGGACTAGCGGGAGTCCAGATACGCAGTATTTT
>TRBV10-3|few|TRBD1|TRBJ1-1
CAITPLLSRDSGTEAFF
TGTGCCATCACCCCACTCCTATCTCGGGACAGTGGGACTGAAGCTTTCTTT
>TRBV25-1|few|NA|TRBJ2-7
CASSESAAGLEEQYF
TGTGCCAGCAGTGAATCCGCGGCGGGTCTTGAAGAGCAGTACTTC
>TRBV6-1|few|NA|TRBJ2-7
CASSGDPAYEQYF
TGTGCCAGCAGTGGGGACCCAGCCTACGAGCAGTACTTC
>TRBV29-1|NA|NA|TRBJ1-4
CSVSKGNEKLFF
TGCAGCGTTTCAAAGGGTAATGAAAAACTGTTTTTT
>TRBV6-1|NA|TRBD1|TRBJ1-1
CASTSGTANTEAFF
TGTGCCAGCACCTCCGGGACAGCGAACACTGAAGCTTTCTTT
>TRBV29-1|few|NA|TRBJ2-2
CSVYRAGELFF
TGCAGCGTTTACAGGGCCGGGGAGCTGTTTTTT
>TRBV28|many|NA|TRBJ1-4
CASSLLQKNEKLFF
TGTGCCAGCAGTTTATTGCAGAAGAATGAAAAACTGTTTTTT
>TRBV28|few|NA|TRBJ1-6
CASSSDSPLHF
TGTGCCAGCAGTTCTGATTCACCCCTCCACTTT
>TRBV2|NA|TRBD2|TRBJ2-1
CASRSTSAYNEQFF
TGTGCCAGCAGATCGACTAGCGCCTACAATGAGCAGTTCTTC
>TRBV7-9|many|NA|TRBJ1-1
CASSLVGGRAFF
TGTGCCAGCAGCTTAGTCGGTGGCCGAGCTTTCTTT
>TRBV20-1|NA|NA|TRBJ1-5
CSARDTATGSNQPQHF
TGCAGTGCTAGAGATACCGCTACGGGGAGCAATCAGCCCCAGCATTTT
>TRBV3-1|NA|TRBD2|TRBJ2-2
CASSELSSGANTGELFF
TGTGCCAGCAGCGAACTCTCTAGCGGGGCGAACACCGGGGAGCTGTTTTTT
>TRBV5-6|NA|NA|TRBJ1-1
CASSLASTEAFF
TGTGCCAGCAGCTTGGCTAGTACTGAAGCTTTCTTT
>TRBV30|many|TRBD2|TRBJ2-3
CAWGELGGRTDTQYF
TGTGCCTGGGGCGAACTAGGCGGGAGAACAGATACGCAGTATTTT
>TRBV20-1|few|TRBD1|TRBJ1-4
CSARDWVGQGSEKLFF
TGCAGTGCTAGAGATTGGGTGGGACAGGGGAGCGAAAAACTGTTTTTT
>TRBV7-9|few|NA|TRBJ2-1
CASSLEHKLGVEQFF
TGTGCCAGCAGCTTGGAACACAAACTTGGGGTTGAGCAGTTCTTC